The 4 T cell receptor beta chains below come from one sample, sequenced in a study of OX40 agonist ivuxolimab in advanced cancers. Library generation was performed with the immunoSEQ multiplex PCR assay. TCRdb limited this immuneACCESS table to in-frame rearrangements with V and J called. A share of clones is missing; checked studies link under half to unresolved V genes, and the rest is unexplained. The table for this sample lists under 150,000 clones; just over 90% of them were counted only once. The ten largest clones represent roughly 0.99% of the sample. The input for sequencing was CD4+ or CD8+ T cells sorted from blood, taken in a trial of the OX40 agonist ivuxolimab. The origin of the receptors is an adult with an advanced solid tumor such as melanoma, head and neck, liver or kidney cancer.

The V and J genes are TRBV29-1 and TRBJ2-2, with unresolved D. The CDR3 has 13 residues. Trimming took 7 bases from V and 5 from J, leaving 14 bases between them. Germline V gives CDR1 SQVTM, CDR2 ANQGSEA. CDR3 coding DNA: TGCAGCGCGAGAACCGAACAAACCGGGGAGCTGTTTTTT. This encodes CSARTEQTGELFF.

V gene TRBV2 combines with J gene TRBJ2-7; 9 bases line up with TRBD1. The V gene's germline CDR1 is SNHLY and CDR2 FYNNEI. The J segment lost 0 bases and the V segment lost 11 bases, leaving 2 bases of the junction unmatched. The CDR3 consists of 12 residues. In DNA form, the CDR3 reads TGTGCCTTGGGACAGGGCTCCTACGAGCAGTACTTC. This gives the protein CALGQGSYEQYF. The whole variable domain, filled in from reference TRBV2 and TRBJ2-7, reads EPEVTQTPSHQVTQMGQEVILRCVPISNHLYFYWYRQILGQKVEFLVSFYNNEISEKSEIFDDQFSVERPDGSNFTLKIRSTKLEDSAMYFCALGQGSYEQYFGPGTRLTVT.

V is TRBV5-8 and J is TRBJ1-4; 7 bases map to TRBD1. V was clipped by 3 bases and J by 4 bases; unmatched bases: 9. The germline CDR1 and CDR2 sequences are SGHTS and YDEGEE. The CDR3 length is 16 residues. The CDR3 here is CASSSEAGTDNEKLFF. The CDR3, as DNA: TGTGCCAGCAGCTCGGAAGCCGGGACAGATAATGAAAAACTGTTTTTT.

The chain links TRBV18 to TRBJ2-3; D tentatively fits TRBD1 or TRBD2 (5 bases each). V shed 5 bases and J shed 2 bases, with 17 bases lying between them. This CDR3 is 16 amino acids long. CDR1 and CDR2 (germline): KGHSH, LQKENI. In DNA form, the CDR3 reads TGTGCCAGCTCAGCCCTTTCAGAGGGGCTCACAGATACGCAGTATTTT. Translating it yields CASSALSEGLTDTQYF.